Listed below are T cell receptor beta chains from one sample, sequenced in a study of cytomegalovirus exposure and HLA in healthy donors. Generated by immunoSEQ multiplex PCR, the TCRdb table keeps only in-frame clones and is missing some. Of around 200,000 clones in the sample, approximately 78% are singletons; the top ten hold 2.5% to 3%. Sequenced: PBMCs. These receptors were collected from a woman aged 40 to 50 in good health and CMV-seronegative. CDR3s include the opening cysteine and the closing phenylalanine or tryptophan. Fields, in order: CDR3 length, V gene, J gene, CDR3 protein.

>14|TRBV7-3|TRBJ2-2
CASSKTGVAGELFF
>15|TRBV7-9|TRBJ2-7
CSSSSSGTGMGEQYF
>16|TRBV30|TRBJ2-3
CAWSPPVLRSADTQYF
>15|TRBV30|TRBJ1-1
CAWSDRRGVNTEAFF
>15|TRBV15|TRBJ1-5
CATSRMTGVNQPQHF
>12|TRBV5-1|TRBJ2-3
CATSRGTDTQYF
>13|TRBV18|TRBJ2-1
CASSALDVSEQFF
>16|TRBV5-1|TRBJ1-1
CASSPLGWFEGTEAFF
>13|TRBV10-1|TRBJ2-7
CASRAWGPDEQYF
>13|TRBV10-3|TRBJ1-2
CAIAYAGPGESTF
>15|TRBV7-9|TRBJ2-6
CASSKREYGANVLTF